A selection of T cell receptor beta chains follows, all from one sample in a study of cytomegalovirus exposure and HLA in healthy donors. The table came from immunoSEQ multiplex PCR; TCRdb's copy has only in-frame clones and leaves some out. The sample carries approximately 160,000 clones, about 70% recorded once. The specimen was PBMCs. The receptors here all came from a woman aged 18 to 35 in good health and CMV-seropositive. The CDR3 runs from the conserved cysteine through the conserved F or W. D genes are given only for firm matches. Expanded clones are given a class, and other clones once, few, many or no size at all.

TGCGCCAGCATCCAAGTACAGGGGTGGAATGAGCAGTTCTTC | CASIQVQGWNEQFF | NA | TRBV4-3 | TRBD1 | TRBJ2-1
TGTGCCAGCAGTTACTCTGCGGGGGGGGCGGTCATTGAGCAGTTCTTC | CASSYSAGGAVIEQFF | NA | TRBV6-6 | TRBD2 | TRBJ2-1
TGTGCCAGCAGTGAAGCGCTGGGAGTTTGGGGCAATGAGCAGTTCTTC | CASSEALGVWGNEQFF | few | TRBV2 | NA | TRBJ2-1
TGTGCCAGCAGGGGAGCGGGTGAGCAGTTCTTC | CASRGAGEQFF | NA | TRBV6-5 | NA | TRBJ2-1
TGTGCCAGCAGTTCCCGGGACTCTATAAACATTCAGTACTTC | CASSSRDSINIQYF | NA | TRBV28 | NA | TRBJ2-4
TGTGCCTGGGCGGACAGGTTTGCCTACGAGCAGTACTTC | CAWADRFAYEQYF | NA | TRBV30 | TRBD1 | TRBJ2-7
TGTGCCAGCAGCTTAGCGCGGCACTTCACCGGGGAGCTGTTTTTT | CASSLARHFTGELFF | once | TRBV7-2 | NA | TRBJ2-2
TGTGCCAGCAGTAAAGCCAGGGGGGCGAGCAATCAGCCCCAGCATTTT | CASSKARGASNQPQHF | NA | TRBV27 | TRBD1 | TRBJ1-5
TGTGCCAGTAGTAGGACTACGTTCAATGAGCAGTTCTTC | CASSRTTFNEQFF | NA | TRBV19 | NA | TRBJ2-1
TGTGCCAGCAGCCCGACAGGGACCAAAAACATTCAGTACTTC | CASSPTGTKNIQYF | few | TRBV27 | TRBD1 | TRBJ2-4
TGCGCCAGCAGCTTGGGGGGAGGTAGCTCCTACGAGCAGTACTTC | CASSLGGGSSYEQYF | few | TRBV5-1 | NA | TRBJ2-7
TGTGCCAGCAGTCCCCAACAGGGAGCAACTAATGAAAAACTGTTTTTT | CASSPQQGATNEKLFF | NA | TRBV28 | NA | TRBJ1-4
TGTGCCAGCAGTTTATCCTTCGAGCAGTACTTC | CASSLSFEQYF | NA | TRBV27 | NA | TRBJ2-7
TGTGCCAGTAGGTCGGGACAGGGGGTCTACGAGCAGTACTTC | CASRSGQGVYEQYF | many | TRBV19 | TRBD1 | TRBJ2-7
TGTGCCAGCATGATACTTGGCAGGGGCAATGGCTACACCTTC | CASMILGRGNGYTF | NA | TRBV2 | NA | TRBJ1-2
TGTGCCAGCAGCTTGATGTCGGCGGGAGTGAACAATGAGCAGTTCTTC | CASSLMSAGVNNEQFF | few | TRBV5-6 | TRBD2 | TRBJ2-1
TGCGCCAGCAGCCAAGGGGACAGTCGGGCGGGGACTGAAGCTTTCTTT | CASSQGDSRAGTEAFF | NA | TRBV4-1 | TRBD1 | TRBJ1-1
TGTGCCAGCAGTCCCGGGACAGCCAATGAGCAGTTCTTC | CASSPGTANEQFF | NA | TRBV27 | TRBD1 | TRBJ2-1
TGTGCCAGCACTTATATGAACAGGGGGTATGGCTACACCTTC | CASTYMNRGYGYTF | few | TRBV6-6 | TRBD1 | TRBJ1-2
TGTGCCAGCAGTGAAGCGGTACTAGCGGGAGTAAGGGAAAAGTACTTC | CASSEAVLAGVREKYF | NA | TRBV6-1 | TRBD2 | TRBJ2-7
TGTGCCAGCACTCCTTGGACAGGGAACTATGGCTACACCTTC | CASTPWTGNYGYTF | NA | TRBV28 | TRBD1 | TRBJ1-2
TGTGCCAGCAGCCAAGGGGGACTCCTCTACGAGCAGTACTTC | CASSQGGLLYEQYF | NA | TRBV4-2 | NA | TRBJ2-7
TGTGCCAGCAGTTTAGTTACTAGCGGGAGCCACGAGCAGTACTTC | CASSLVTSGSHEQYF | NA | TRBV28 | TRBD2 | TRBJ2-7
TGTGCCAGCAGTGACAGGGTCTTTTCGAGAGAGACCCAGTACTTC | CASSDRVFSRETQYF | NA | TRBV25-1 | NA | TRBJ2-5
TGTGCCAGCAGTTATTTAGCCGGGAATTCACCCCTCCACTTT | CASSYLAGNSPLHF | NA | TRBV27 | NA | TRBJ1-6
TGCGCCAGCAGCTCCGGGACTAGCTTCAACGAGCAGTACTTC | CASSSGTSFNEQYF | once | TRBV5-1 | TRBD2 | TRBJ2-7
TGTGCCAGCAGTGAATGGGGGGGGTGGGGCTACACCTTC | CASSEWGGWGYTF | few | TRBV6-1 | NA | TRBJ1-2
TGTGCCAGCAGTTGGACAGGCGATTCACCCCTCCACTTT | CASSWTGDSPLHF | few | TRBV2 | TRBD1 | TRBJ1-6
TGTGCCAGCAGCTTAGTGACTAGCGGAATTCTATACAATGAGCAGTTCTTC | CASSLVTSGILYNEQFF | NA | TRBV13 | TRBD2 | TRBJ2-1
TGTGCCAGCAGCTTCAGCGGGGTCAGCTACGAGCAGTACTTC | CASSFSGVSYEQYF | NA | TRBV7-2 | TRBD2 | TRBJ2-7
TGCGCCAGCAGCCCATTGGGGGACATTTTTCTCGCAAACACCATATATTTT | CASSPLGDIFLANTIYF | NA | TRBV4-1 | NA | TRBJ1-3
TGTGCCACCAGCAGAGATCACAGCTATAGCAATCAGCCCCAGCATTTT | CATSRDHSYSNQPQHF | NA | TRBV15 | NA | TRBJ1-5
TGTGCCAGCAGCTCAATAAGTCAGGGTACGGCTTTCTTT | CASSSISQGTAFF | NA | TRBV7-8 | NA | TRBJ1-1
TGTGCCTGGAGTAAAACAGGGGACGGGGAGCAGTTCTTC | CAWSKTGDGEQFF | NA | TRBV30 | TRBD1 | TRBJ2-1
TGTGCCAGTACCGAGACTAGCGGGGACTACGGGACCCAGTACTTC | CASTETSGDYGTQYF | NA | TRBV19 | TRBD2 | TRBJ2-5
TGCAGCGTTCAATTCTCCTACAATGAGCAGTTCTTC | CSVQFSYNEQFF | NA | TRBV29-1 | NA | TRBJ2-1
TGTGCCAGCATAAGACAGACTATCCCGAAGGGGGTTTATAGCAATCAGCCCCAGCATTTT | CASIRQTIPKGVYSNQPQHF | NA | TRBV6-4 | NA | TRBJ1-5
TGTGCCAGCAGTGAAGACGGCCAGAGGCGCGAAGCTTTCTTT | CASSEDGQRREAFF | NA | TRBV6-1 | NA | TRBJ1-1
TGCGCCAGCAAACCGAACAACCCGAACACTGAAGCTTTCTTT | CASKPNNPNTEAFF | few | TRBV10-1 | NA | TRBJ1-1
TGCGCCAGCGGCGAAGGGGTAGCGGGGGAGCAGTACTTC | CASGEGVAGEQYF | NA | TRBV5-1 | TRBD2 | TRBJ2-7
TGTGCCAGCAGTTCCCGGGGCTCCCTAGCGAACTACGAGCAGTACTTC | CASSSRGSLANYEQYF | NA | TRBV6-5 | NA | TRBJ2-7
TGTGCCAGCCGACTGGACAGGTCAACAAATTCACCCCTCCACTTT | CASRLDRSTNSPLHF | NA | TRBV7-2 | TRBD1 | TRBJ1-6
TGTGCCAGCAGCTTATATGAGCGGACTGAAGCTTTCTTT | CASSLYERTEAFF | few | TRBV7-3 | NA | TRBJ1-1
TGTGCCAGCAGTTTCGTTGACAGGGGCCCCGGGGAGCTGTTTTTT | CASSFVDRGPGELFF | few | TRBV6-5 | TRBD1 | TRBJ2-2
TGTGCCAGCAGCGTAACCGGGACAGGACTTAAGGGGTTGTCCTACGAGCAGTACTTC | CASSVTGTGLKGLSYEQYF | NA | TRBV7-9 | TRBD1 | TRBJ2-7
TGTGCCAGCAGCTGGACTAGCGGAGAGACCCAGTACTTC | CASSWTSGETQYF | NA | TRBV13 | TRBD2 | TRBJ2-5
TGTGCCAGCACAGGGGACACCCGAGAGACCCAGTACTTC | CASTGDTRETQYF | NA | TRBV28 | NA | TRBJ2-5
TGTGCCAGCTCGCGGGACCGAGCGTATAGCAATCAGCCCCAGCATTTT | CASSRDRAYSNQPQHF | NA | TRBV18 | NA | TRBJ1-5
TGTGCCAGCAGTGGGCGAGGACAGCCGCAAGAGACCCAGTACTTC | CASSGRGQPQETQYF | NA | TRBV2 | NA | TRBJ2-5
TGTGCCAGCAGACAGGGCGTAAACACCATATATTTT | CASRQGVNTIYF | NA | TRBV2 | NA | TRBJ1-3